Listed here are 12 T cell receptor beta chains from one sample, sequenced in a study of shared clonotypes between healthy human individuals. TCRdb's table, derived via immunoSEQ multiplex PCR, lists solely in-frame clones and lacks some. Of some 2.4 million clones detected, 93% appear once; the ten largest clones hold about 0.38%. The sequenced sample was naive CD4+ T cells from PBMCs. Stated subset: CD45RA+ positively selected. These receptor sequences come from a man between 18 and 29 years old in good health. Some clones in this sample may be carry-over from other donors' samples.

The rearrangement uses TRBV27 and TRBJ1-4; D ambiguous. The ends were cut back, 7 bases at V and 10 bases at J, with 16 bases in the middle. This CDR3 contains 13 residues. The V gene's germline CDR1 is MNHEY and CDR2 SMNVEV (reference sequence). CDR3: CASTGPLSRKLFF. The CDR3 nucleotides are TGTGCCAGCACTGGGCCCTTGTCCCGAAAACTGTTTTTT.

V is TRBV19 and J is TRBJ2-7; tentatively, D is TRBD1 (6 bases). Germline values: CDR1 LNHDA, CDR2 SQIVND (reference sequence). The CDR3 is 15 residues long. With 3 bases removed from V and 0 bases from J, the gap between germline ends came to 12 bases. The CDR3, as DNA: TGTGCCAGTAGTATTTCCACAGGGAGCTCCTACGAGCAGTACTTC. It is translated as CASSISTGSSYEQYF.

The chain's CDR3 is CAWMPGHEKGEQYF. DNA for the CDR3: TGTGCCTGGATGCCGGGCCACGAAAAGGGCGAGCAGTACTTC. This chain links TRBV30 with TRBJ2-7; the D is unclear. The CDR3 is 14 residues long. The V end lost 4 bases, the J end lost 6 bases, and 19 bases lay between the germline ends. CDR1 GTSNPN and CDR2 SVGIG come from the germline V gene (reference sequence).

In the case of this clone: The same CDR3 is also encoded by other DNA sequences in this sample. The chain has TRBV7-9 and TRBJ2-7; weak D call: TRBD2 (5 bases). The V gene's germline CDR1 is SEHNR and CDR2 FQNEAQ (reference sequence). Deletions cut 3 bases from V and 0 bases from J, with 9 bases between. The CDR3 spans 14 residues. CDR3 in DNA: TGTGCCAGCAGCTTGGAGCGGAGCTCCTACGAGCAGTACTTC. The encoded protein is CASSLERSSYEQYF.

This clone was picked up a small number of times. The CDR3 loop is CAIKDRYLNTEAFF. In nucleotides, the CDR3 is TGTGCCATTAAAGACCGGTACCTGAACACTGAAGCTTTCTTT. The chain joins TRBV10-3 to TRBJ1-1; D unresolved. Deletions cut 9 bases from V and 0 bases from J, with 14 bases between. This CDR3 region has 14 residues. CDR1 is ENHRY, CDR2 SYGVKD, per germline.

Here the CDR3 reads CASKGAVSSYEQYF. The CDR3 bases are TGTGCCAGCAAGGGGGCCGTCAGCTCCTACGAGCAGTACTTC. V is TRBV6-5 and J is TRBJ2-7; 7 positions agree with TRBD1. The CDR3 has 14 amino acids. Per the germline V gene, CDR1 is MNHEY and CDR2 is SVGAGI. The junction had 6 bases not matched to a gene; V was cut back by 7 bases and J by 0 bases.

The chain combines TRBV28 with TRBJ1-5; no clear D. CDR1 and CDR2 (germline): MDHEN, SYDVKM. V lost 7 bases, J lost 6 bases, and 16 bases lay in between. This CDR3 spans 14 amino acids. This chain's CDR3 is CASNPRESGQPQHF. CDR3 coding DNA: TGTGCCAGCAACCCCCGAGAGAGTGGTCAGCCCCAGCATTTT.

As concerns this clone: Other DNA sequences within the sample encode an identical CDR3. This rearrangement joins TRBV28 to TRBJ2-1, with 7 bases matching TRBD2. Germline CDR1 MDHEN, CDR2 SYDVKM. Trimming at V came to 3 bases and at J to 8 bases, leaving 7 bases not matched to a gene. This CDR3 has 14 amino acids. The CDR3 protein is CASSFGGSRDEQFF. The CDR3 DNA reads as TGTGCCAGCAGTTTCGGCGGGAGCCGAGATGAGCAGTTCTTC. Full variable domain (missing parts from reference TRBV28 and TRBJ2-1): DVKVTQSSRYLVKRTGEKVFLECVQDMDHENMFWYRQDPGLGLRLIYFSYDVKMKEKGDIPEGYSVSREKKERFSLILESASTNQTSMYLCASSFGGSRDEQFFGPGTRLTVL.

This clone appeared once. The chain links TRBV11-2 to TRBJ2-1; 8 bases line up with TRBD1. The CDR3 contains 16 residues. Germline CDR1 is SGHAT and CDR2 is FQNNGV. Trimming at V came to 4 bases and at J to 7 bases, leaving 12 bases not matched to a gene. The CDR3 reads CASSSRTGSVWNEQFF. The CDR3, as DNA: TGTGCCAGCAGCTCCCGGACAGGGTCGGTGTGGAATGAGCAGTTCTTC.

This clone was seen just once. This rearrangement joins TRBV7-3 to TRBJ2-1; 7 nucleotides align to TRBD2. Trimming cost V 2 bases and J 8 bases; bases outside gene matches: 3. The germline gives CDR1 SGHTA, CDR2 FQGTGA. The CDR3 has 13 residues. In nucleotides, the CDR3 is TGTGCCAGCAGCTTACAGCGGGGCGATGAGCAGTTCTTC. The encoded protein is CASSLQRGDEQFF.

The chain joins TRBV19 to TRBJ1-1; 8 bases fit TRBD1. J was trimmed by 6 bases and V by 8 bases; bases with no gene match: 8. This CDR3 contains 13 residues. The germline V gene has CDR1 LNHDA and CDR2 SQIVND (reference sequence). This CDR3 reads CASAGQGTAEAFF. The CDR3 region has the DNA TGTGCCAGTGCCGGACAGGGTACCGCTGAAGCTTTCTTT. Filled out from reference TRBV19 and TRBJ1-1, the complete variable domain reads DGGITQSPKYLFRKEGQNVTLSCEQNLNHDAMYWYRQDPGQGLRLIYYSQIVNDFQKGDIAEGYSVSREKKESFPLTVTSAQKNPTAFYLCASAGQGTAEAFFGQGTRLTVV.

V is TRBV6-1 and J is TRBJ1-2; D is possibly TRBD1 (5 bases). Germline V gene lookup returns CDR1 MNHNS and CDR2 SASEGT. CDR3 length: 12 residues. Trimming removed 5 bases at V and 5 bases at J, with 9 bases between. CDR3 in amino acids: CASSPGTYGYTF. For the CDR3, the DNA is TGTGCCAGCAGTCCAGGGACTTATGGCTACACCTTC.